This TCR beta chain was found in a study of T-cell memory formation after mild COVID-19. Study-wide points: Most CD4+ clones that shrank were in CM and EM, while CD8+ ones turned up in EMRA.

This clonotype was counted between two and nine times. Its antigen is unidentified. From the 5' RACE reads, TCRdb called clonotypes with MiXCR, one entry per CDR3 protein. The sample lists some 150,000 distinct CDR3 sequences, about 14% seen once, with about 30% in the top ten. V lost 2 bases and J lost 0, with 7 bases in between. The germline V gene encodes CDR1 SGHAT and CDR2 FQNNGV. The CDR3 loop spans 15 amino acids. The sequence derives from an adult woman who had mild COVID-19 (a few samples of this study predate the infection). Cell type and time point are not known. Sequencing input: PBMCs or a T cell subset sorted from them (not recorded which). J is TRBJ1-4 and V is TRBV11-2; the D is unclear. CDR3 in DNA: TGTGCCAGCAGCTTATTCAGTGCAACTAATGAAAAACTGTTTTTT. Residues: CASSLFSATNEKLFF.